Sequencing of this TCR beta chain was carried out in a study of T cell responses to AZD1222 COVID-19 vaccine. Looking at the study overall: Investigators merged groups given second doses at roughly 4 or roughly 12 weeks. General study points: After the peak T cell response, and only then, were repertoires sampled. Nearly half of the spike-specific TCRs reportedly recognize variant regions that carry no mutations.

TCRdb's table, derived via immunoSEQ multiplex PCR, lists solely in-frame clones and lacks some. The data show 95,000 to 150,000 clones, 75% to 90% seen once. For this clone: Its antigen is unidentified.

V lost 0 bases and J 6 bases, leaving 12 bases between the germline ends. The CDR3 contains 15 residues. Germline V CDR1 and CDR2: MGHRA, YSYEKL. The chain carries TRBV4-1 and TRBJ1-5; maybe TRBD1 (5 bases). The sequences come from peripheral blood, collected on day 0 of AZD1222 vaccination. The TCR sequence derives from an adult in good health. The CDR3, as DNA: TGCGCCAGCAGCCAAGATAGCAGGGCAGGTCAGCCCCAGCATTTT. Its translation: CASSQDSRAGQPQHF.